This entry describes one TCR beta chain. As originally analysed: Amplification with reference gene primers provided the estimates of nucleated cell counts. Clones were sequenced by immunoSEQ multiplex PCR, and TCRdb holds only the in-frame ones, with some missing. That table is the source of V, J and clone size, and D and trimming were worked out from the DNA. The sample records 450,000 or so clones, 89% being singletons. The data are from a study of blood T cell repertoires in COVID-19. Germline CDR1 is WNHNN and CDR2 is SYGVQD (reference sequence). The trim removed 2 bases at V and 4 bases at J, leaving 5 bases unmatched. This CDR3 contains 14 residues.

The chain joins TRBV10-1 to TRBJ2-7; TRBD1 aligns across 7 bases. The specimen sequenced was peripheral blood. This TCR came from a woman between 40 and 50 years old with COVID-19, enrolled during active disease. The CDR3 DNA reads as TGCGCCAGCAGTGAGGACAGGGTAAAGTACGAGCAGTACTTC. As protein: CASSEDRVKYEQYF.